Here is one T cell receptor (beta chain) with its context. All patients were treatment-naive before thyroid surgery. The sample belongs to a study of metastatic and nonmetastatic thyroid tumors. V trimming: 5 bases; J trimming: 7 bases; junction bases outside the gene matches: 12. Germline-derived CDR1 and CDR2 are DFQATT and SNEGSKA (reference sequence). The CDR3 has 17 amino acids. MiXCR was used by TCRdb to re-call the PCR reads. The sample includes tens of thousands of clones, 30% of them seen just once. This TCR derives from a female donor with papillary thyroid cancer or a benign thyroid nodule (not recorded which). Some clones in this sample may be carry-over from other donors' samples. Sequences were obtained from blood. The J gene is TRBJ2-1, the V gene TRBV20-1, with 15 bases that match TRBD2. Here the CDR3 DNA reads TGCAGTGCTCTTATAGGGACTAGCGGGAGGCGGGTGAATGAGCAGTTCTTC. It is translated as CSALIGTSGRRVNEQFF.